The T cell receptor beta chain under discussion was sequenced for a study of blood T cell repertoires in COVID-19. Germline V gene data show CDR1 as SQVTM and CDR2 as ANQGSEA. Trimming shortened V by 6 bases and J by 2 bases, and 10 bases separated the two germline ends. The CDR3 consists of 12 residues. Seattle patients were enrolled during active infection and followed longitudinally. The data were produced by immunoSEQ multiplex PCR, yet TCRdb's version contains in-frame clones alone and is incomplete. The sample lists 200,000 or so clones, roughly 80% occurring once. About this clone itself: The same CDR3 also results from other DNA sequences found in this sample.

The rearrangement uses TRBV29-1 and TRBJ2-5; D is possibly TRBD1 (6 bases). The clonotype originates from a woman older than 75 with COVID-19, enrolled during active disease. Sequencing input: peripheral blood. The CDR3 loop is CSVDSLQETQYF. CDR3 sequence (DNA): TGCAGCGTGGACAGCCTGCAAGAGACCCAGTACTTC.